This T cell receptor beta chain was sequenced for a study of T cell repertoires in cytomegalovirus infection. Study observations and caveats: CMV-specific HLA-C-restricted TCR beta clonotypes dominated the ex vivo response.

TCRdb re-analysed the reads in MiXCR, keeping a single row per CDR3 protein. The sample yields about 920,000 distinct CDR3 sequences, around 32% seen once. Note on this clonotype: Antigen: not known.

V was cut by 6 bases and J by 6 bases, with 21 bases left in between. There are 15 residues in the CDR3. CDR1 and CDR2 (germline): DFQATT, SNEGSKA (reference sequence). The chain uses TRBV20-1 and TRBJ1-5; possibly TRBD1 for D (6 bases). The source is a human donor in good health (CMV status not recorded). Some clones in this sample may be carry-over from other donors' samples. The sequencing used cultured CD8+ T cells from PBMCs, collected from culture after CMV antigen stimulation. CDR3 bases: TGCAGTGCCAGTTTCGGCAGGGGTCGGAGTCAGCCCCAGCATTTT. It specifies CSASFGRGRSQPQHF.